The 24 T cell receptor beta chains below were found in one sample sequenced in a study of cytomegalovirus exposure and HLA in healthy donors. Researchers ran the PCR with 60 Vbeta and 13 Jbeta primers. Repertoires were generated with immunoSEQ multiplex PCR, while TCRdb's copy carries only in-frame clones and drops some. This table has about 140,000 clones, 60% to 80% appearing once. The sequencing input was PBMCs. The receptors originated from a young woman in good health and CMV-seronegative.

The chain joins TRBV7-6 to TRBJ1-3; no firm D call. This CDR3 is built from 12 residues. V lost 5 bases, J lost 5 bases, and 7 bases lay in between. Germline CDR1 reads SGHVS; CDR2 reads FNYEAQ. CDR3 in amino acids: CASSQSRNTIYF. The CDR3 DNA follows: TGTGCCAGCAGCCAAAGCAGAAACACCATATATTTT.

V gene TRBV28 combines with J gene TRBJ2-7, with a tentative D call TRBD1 (5 bases). Germline assignment: CDR1 MDHEN and CDR2 SYDVKM. The CDR3 contains 14 residues. V lost 5 bases, J lost 5 bases, and 16 bases lay in between. DNA for the CDR3: TGTGCCAGCAGTCTCCGCGGCAGGGTCCACGAGCAGTACTTC. As protein: CASSLRGRVHEQYF.

The chain combines TRBV4-2 with TRBJ2-7; the D gene is possibly TRBD2 (7 bases). CDR3 size: 15 residues. From germline, CDR1 is LGHNA and CDR2 YNFKEQ. The V end was cut by 0 bases, the J end by 3 bases, with 12 bases between. In DNA, the CDR3 is TGTGCCAGCAGCCAAGATAGGGGAGGGGGCTACGAGCAGTACTTC. Protein product: CASSQDRGGGYEQYF.

This chain connects TRBV7-8 to TRBJ2-2, with 10 bases lining up with TRBD1. Per germline, CDR1 SGHVS and CDR2 FQNEAQ. This CDR3 has 15 residues. V dropped 5 bases and J dropped 6; count of bases not matched to a gene: 6. The CDR3 DNA sequence: TGTGCCAGCAGCCGTCGGGACAGGGGCCCCGGGGAGCTGTTTTTT. Its translation is CASSRRDRGPGELFF. The whole variable domain, filled in from reference TRBV7-8 and TRBJ2-2, reads GAGVSQSPRYKVAKRGQDVALRCDPISGHVSLFWYQQALGQGPEFLTYFQNEAQLDKSGLPSDRFFAERPEGSVSTLKIQRTQQEDSAVYLCASSRRDRGPGELFFGEGSRLTVL.

The gene calls are TRBV7-9 and TRBJ2-3; 16 bases line up with TRBD2. Germline CDR1 and CDR2: SEHNR and FQNEAQ (reference sequence). The CDR3 loop spans 19 amino acids. Trimming cost V 4 bases and J 1 base; bases outside gene matches: 8. CDR3 region: CASSSGLAGGPAGTDTQYF. CDR3 nucleotides: TGTGCCAGCAGCTCGGGACTAGCGGGAGGGCCAGCTGGCACAGATACGCAGTATTTT.

This chain joins TRBV18 and TRBJ1-1; 7 positions match TRBD1. Germline V CDR1 and CDR2: KGHSH, LQKENI. J gave up 3 bases and V 3 bases, and 7 bases lay outside the gene matches. The CDR3 is 15 amino acids. The CDR3 DNA sequence: TGTGCCAGCTCACCTAGTGCAGGGGGATACACTGAAGCTTTCTTT. It specifies CASSPSAGGYTEAFF. The complete variable domain, with remaining parts taken from reference TRBV18 and TRBJ1-1, reads NAGVMQNPRHLVRRRGQEARLRCSPMKGHSHVYWYRQLPEEGLKFMVYLQKENIIDESGMPKERFSAEFPKEGPSILRIQQVVRGDSAAYFCASSPSAGGYTEAFFGQGTRLTVV.

V is TRBV7-9 and J is TRBJ2-2, with D unclear. The germline gives CDR1 SEHNR, CDR2 FQNEAQ (reference sequence). The CDR3 runs to 14 residues. V lost 5 bases and J lost 9, with 16 bases in between. For the CDR3, the DNA is TGTGCCAGCAGCGCAAAGGATATAGCCCGGGAGCTGTTTTTT. It codes for CASSAKDIARELFF. Supplemented by reference TRBV7-9 and TRBJ2-2, the full variable domain reads DTGVSQNPRHKITKRGQNVTFRCDPISEHNRLYWYRQTLGQGPEFLTYFQNEAQLEKSRLLSDRFSAERPKGSFSTLEIQRTEQGDSAMYLCASSAKDIARELFFGEGSRLTVL.

The genes are TRBV21-1 and TRBJ2-5; TRBD1 is the table's D call and was not checked against the DNA. TRBV21-1 counts as a pseudogene. This CDR3 spans 15 amino acids. In DNA form, the CDR3 reads TGTGCCAGCAGCAGAACCGGGACAGTAGAGGGGACCCAGTACTTC. Translating gives CASSRTGTVEGTQYF.

The chain joins TRBV18 to TRBJ1-3, with D maybe TRBD1 (6 bases). Deletions cut 3 bases from V and 0 bases from J, with 12 bases between. CDR3 length: 16 amino acids. Germline V gives CDR1 KGHSH, CDR2 LQKENI. The CDR3 bases are TGTGCCAGCTCACCTAGTACAGGGACCTCTGGAAACACCATATATTTT. It specifies CASSPSTGTSGNTIYF.

The chain links TRBV18 to TRBJ2-6; D remains ambiguous. V lost 6 bases and J lost 0, with 12 bases in between. The CDR3 runs 16 residues. From germline, CDR1 is KGHSH and CDR2 LQKENI. This chain's CDR3 is CASSYAVNSGANVLTF. The CDR3 coding sequence is TGTGCCAGCTCTTACGCGGTAAACTCTGGGGCCAACGTCCTGACTTTC. The variable domain in full, completed from reference TRBV18 and TRBJ2-6, reads NAGVMQNPRHLVRRRGQEARLRCSPMKGHSHVYWYRQLPEEGLKFMVYLQKENIIDESGMPKERFSAEFPKEGPSILRIQQVVRGDSAAYFCASSYAVNSGANVLTFGAGSRLTVL.

This clone was observed a single time. V is TRBV27 and J is TRBJ2-3; D possibly corresponds to TRBD1 (6 bases). V dropped 6 bases and J dropped 6 bases, with 19 bases sitting between them. Per germline, CDR1 MNHEY and CDR2 SMNVEV (reference sequence). This CDR3 is built from 15 residues. The CDR3 spells CASSALGAHSDTQYF. In nucleotides, the CDR3 is TGTGCCAGCAGCGCTTTGGGGGCCCACTCTGATACGCAGTATTTT.

The chain links TRBV6-1 to TRBJ2-5, with TRBD2 matching over 7 bases. Germline V gene data show CDR1 as MNHNS and CDR2 as SASEGT. V trimming: 4 bases; J trimming: 4 bases; junction bases outside the gene matches: 3. This CDR3 comprises 13 residues. CDR3 residues: CASSAGGRETQYF. The CDR3 DNA reads TGTGCCAGCAGTGCTGGCGGGAGAGAGACCCAGTACTTC.

The CDR3 DNA reads TGTGCCAGCAGTTCCGACCTGTCAGGGAAGGAGACCCAGTACTTC. Its protein is CASSSDLSGKETQYF. The chain employs TRBV27 and TRBJ2-5; D may be TRBD1 (5 bases). Trimming took off 4 bases at V and 5 bases at J, with 17 bases between the two ends. This CDR3 has 15 amino acids. The V gene's germline CDR1 is MNHEY and CDR2 SMNVEV (reference sequence).

On this clone itself: The DNA is omitted, as the CDR3 cannot be located on it reliably, and the CDR3 follows TCRdb's listing. CDR3 loop: CASGKIVGHGTGELFF. The chain combines TRBV21-1 with TRBJ2-2; TRBD1, the table's D call, lacks a check against the DNA. TRBV21-1 is noted as a pseudogene. The CDR3 is 16 residues long, ends included.

J is TRBJ2-7 and V is TRBV11-2; 7 positions agree with TRBD2. J was trimmed by 3 bases and V by 5 bases; bases with no gene match: 7. Germline lookup yields CDR1 SGHAT and CDR2 FQNNGV. The CDR3 contains 14 residues. This CDR3 is CASSRPGLNYEQYF. The CDR3 bases are TGTGCCAGCAGCCGTCCGGGACTAAACTACGAGCAGTACTTC.

This chain uses TRBV29-1 with TRBJ1-1; D remains unclear. CDR3 length: 14 amino acids. CDR1 is SQVTM and CDR2 is ANQGSEA in the germline V gene. V was pared by 3 bases and J by 0 bases, with 11 bases between. CDR3 in amino acids: CSVEHMTMNTEAFF. The CDR3 region has the DNA TGCAGCGTTGAGCATATGACAATGAACACTGAAGCTTTCTTT.

The CDR3 reads CASSLAGTGAGDTQYF. CDR3 nucleotides: TGTGCCAGCAGCTTAGCAGGGACAGGGGCGGGGGATACGCAGTATTTT. The chain recombines TRBV7-2 with TRBJ2-3; 10 bases agree with TRBD1. The germline V gene encodes CDR1 SGHTA and CDR2 FQGNSA. Losses at the gene ends were 0 bases for V and 6 bases for J; bases not matched to a gene: 6. This CDR3 has 16 residues. Looking up the rest from reference TRBV7-2 and TRBJ2-3 gives the full variable domain: GAGVSQSPSNKVTEKGKDVELRCDPISGHTALYWYRQSLGQGLEFLIYFQGNSAPDKSGLPSDRFSAERTGGSVSTLTIQRTQQEDSAVYLCASSLAGTGAGDTQYFGPGTRLTVL.

This clone turned up a few times. The chain recombines TRBV6-5 with TRBJ2-5; D is perhaps TRBD1 (6 bases). The ends were cut back, 0 bases at V and 1 base at J, with 12 bases in the middle. The CDR3 sequence is 16 residues long. Looked up from germline, CDR1 is MNHEY and CDR2 is SVGAGI. CDR3 protein: CASSYSTPRGQETQYF. The CDR3 region has the DNA TGTGCCAGCAGTTACTCGACCCCCAGGGGCCAAGAGACCCAGTACTTC.

The gene calls are TRBV6-6 and TRBJ2-1, with TRBD2 matching 8 bases. V lost 5 bases and J lost 7; bases outside the gene matches: 10. The CDR3 has 15 residues. CDR1 MNHNY and CDR2 SVGAGI come from the germline V gene (reference sequence). CDR3 sequence reads: CASSPAAGGENEQFF. CDR3 DNA: TGTGCCAGCAGTCCCGCGGCGGGAGGAGAGAATGAGCAGTTCTTC.

The rearrangement links TRBV5-1 to TRBJ1-1, with a tentative D call TRBD1 (6 bases). The ends were cut back, 4 bases at V and 1 base at J, with 14 bases in the middle. Germline V gene sequence: CDR1 SGHRS, CDR2 YFSETQ. The CDR3 runs 15 residues. The CDR3 nucleotides are TGCGCCAGCAGCCCTGTAACAGGGAAGAACACTGAAGCTTTCTTT. The encoded protein is CASSPVTGKNTEAFF.

The table lists this clone with a count of one. The CDR3 coding sequence is TGTGCCAGCAGCCCTACTAGCGGGGGAAATACGCAGTATTTT. It translates to CASSPTSGGNTQYF. The V and J genes are TRBV2 and TRBJ2-3, with 11 nucleotides matching TRBD2. The CDR3 is made up of 14 amino acids. The ends lost 6 bases at V and 7 bases at J; junction bases unmatched: 6. Germline V gene lookup returns CDR1 SNHLY and CDR2 FYNNEI.

The rearrangement links TRBV30 to TRBJ1-4; D is uncertain. CDR3 size: 12 residues. Germline V gives CDR1 GTSNPN, CDR2 SVGIG (reference sequence). In DNA form, the CDR3 reads TGTGCTTCAGATACAACTAATGAAAAACTGTTTTTT. It codes for CASDTTNEKLFF.

This clone was counted a single time. Here the CDR3 DNA reads TGTGCCAGCAGCTTGGGGCCGGTGGGAGGGCCAGAGACCCAGTACTTC. Translation: CASSLGPVGGPETQYF. The rearrangement joins TRBV5-6 to TRBJ2-5, with 7 nucleotides matching TRBD2. From germline, CDR1 is SGHDT and CDR2 YYEEEE. There are 16 residues in the CDR3. V lost 0 bases, J lost 4 bases, and 9 bases stayed unmatched.

The rearrangement uses TRBV9 and TRBJ2-7; 9 nucleotides align to TRBD2. This CDR3 contains 17 residues. CDR1 SGDLS and CDR2 YYNGEE come from the germline V gene. Trimming cost V 5 bases and J 6 bases; bases outside gene matches: 18. The CDR3 DNA reads as TGTGCCAGCAGACTAACCTCCGGGACTAGCCCTTTGCGCGAGCAGTACTTC. Its translation is CASRLTSGTSPLREQYF.